These T cell receptor beta chains were read from a single sample in a study of shared clonotypes between healthy human individuals. Clones were read by immunoSEQ multiplex PCR, and TCRdb kept only the in-frame ones, dropping some. Among about 1.5 million clones listed, approximately 96% were seen once. The source material was naive CD4+ T cells sorted from blood. The receptor set was obtained from a man aged 25 to 45 in good health. The CDR3 runs from the conserved cysteine through the conserved F or W. Each record gives: V gene, D gene, clone size, J gene, CDR3 protein, CDR3 DNA. D genes are given only for firm matches. Clone size is shown for a subset of rows, as once, few, many or a class of expanded clone.

TRBV18	-	-	TRBJ2-7	CASSHRDSEQYF	TGTGCCAGCTCCCACAGGGACTCCGAGCAGTACTTC
TRBV11-2	-	-	TRBJ2-5	CASSLGRAGQETQYF	TGTGCCAGCAGCTTAGGGAGGGCAGGACAAGAGACCCAGTACTTC
TRBV7-2	-	-	TRBJ2-1	CASSQRRSYNEQFF	TGTGCCAGCAGCCAAAGGAGATCCTACAATGAGCAGTTCTTC
TRBV6-5	-	once	TRBJ2-1	CASSYSGPGPTKFF	TGTGCCAGCAGTTACTCGGGGCCGGGACCCACCAAATTCTTC
TRBV5-5	-	-	TRBJ2-1	CASSLDFSGPTRAYNEQFF	TGTGCCAGCAGCTTGGATTTTTCCGGGCCGACCAGGGCCTACAATGAGCAGTTCTTC
TRBV20-1	-	-	TRBJ1-1	CSASGLSEAFF	TGCAGTGCTAGCGGACTCTCTGAAGCTTTCTTT
TRBV7-8	-	-	TRBJ2-1	CASSSDRNNEQFF	TGTGCCAGCAGCTCAGACAGAAACAATGAGCAGTTCTTC
TRBV10-3	-	-	TRBJ2-3	CAISESMITTDTQYF	TGTGCCATCAGTGAGTCCATGATTACCACAGATACGCAGTATTTT
TRBV6-6	-	-	TRBJ2-2	CASTTRPNTGELFF	TGTGCCAGCACCACCAGGCCGAACACCGGGGAGCTGTTTTTT
TRBV5-1	TRBD2	-	TRBJ2-3	CASSGTSGSTDTQYF	TGCGCCAGCAGCGGGACTAGCGGGAGTACAGATACGCAGTATTTT
TRBV25-1	-	-	TRBJ1-2	CASSEFSDYGYTF	TGTGCCAGCAGTGAATTCTCAGACTATGGCTACACCTTC
TRBV2	TRBD1	-	TRBJ2-1	CASKRQRQGQNNEQFF	TGTGCCAGCAAAAGACAAAGACAGGGTCAAAACAATGAGCAGTTCTTC
TRBV15	-	-	TRBJ2-1	CATSRAPVYNGEQFF	TGTGCCACCAGCAGAGCCCCAGTCTACAATGGTGAGCAGTTCTTC
TRBV21-1	-	-	TRBJ1-6	CASRGRLHIHHNSPLHF	TGTGCCAGCAGGGGAAGGCTACACATACATCATAATTCACCCCTCCACTTT
TRBV30	-	-	TRBJ2-5	CAWSKGGVETQYF	TGTGCCTGGAGTAAAGGTGGTGTGGAGACCCAGTACTTC
TRBV5-1	-	once	TRBJ1-4	CASSRSGKTNEKLFF	TGCGCCAGCAGCCGGAGCGGGAAGACTAATGAAAAACTGTTTTTT
TRBV7-6	-	-	TRBJ2-7	CASSNTRYEQYF	TGTGCCAGCAGCAACACCAGATACGAGCAGTACTTC
TRBV4-1	TRBD1	-	TRBJ2-5	CASSSWTGGLQETQYF	TGCGCCAGCAGCTCATGGACAGGGGGACTCCAAGAGACCCAGTACTTC
TRBV28	TRBD2	-	TRBJ2-1	CASRTSGRGYNEQFF	TGTGCCAGCAGGACTAGCGGGAGGGGATACAATGAGCAGTTCTTC
TRBV6-1	-	once	TRBJ2-3	CASSGGQRSTDTQYF	TGTGCCAGCAGTGGAGGCCAGCGGAGCACAGATACGCAGTATTTT
TRBV10-3	-	-	TRBJ1-2	CAISEDTNYGYTF	TGTGCCATCAGCGAGGACACTAACTATGGCTACACCTTC
TRBV29-1	-	-	TRBJ2-1	CSVGGGAANEQFF	TGCAGCGTGGGCGGTGGGGCTGCGAATGAGCAGTTCTTC
TRBV7-9	-	-	TRBJ2-3	CASSLVGTSPDTQYF	TGTGCCAGCAGCTTAGTGGGGACCTCACCAGATACGCAGTATTTT
TRBV5-1	-	-	TRBJ2-7	CASSLSGVNNEQYF	TGCGCCAGCAGCTTGTCGGGCGTGAATAACGAGCAGTACTTC
TRBV10-3	-	-	TRBJ2-1	CAISSIKRGDRNEQFF	TGTGCCATCAGCTCTATAAAGAGGGGGGATAGGAATGAGCAGTTCTTC
TRBV5-4	-	-	TRBJ2-7	CASSLGGGPTSSYEQYF	TGTGCCAGCAGCTTAGGGGGAGGGCCCACTAGCTCCTACGAGCAGTACTTC